The subject of this entry is one TCR beta chain. As yet, its antigen is unknown. The CDR3 length is 14 residues. Germline V gives CDR1 SGHRS, CDR2 YFSETQ. J lost 6 bases, V lost 5 bases, and 2 bases had no gene match. Assay used: immunoSEQ multiplex PCR; TCRdb lists only in-frame clones, some missing. Counted here are under 50,000 clones, approximately 81% occurring once; the ten biggest clones make up 8.5% to 10%. Culture lasted under 13 days before CD4+ T cell isolation. The person had PCR-confirmed SARS-CoV-2 infection between March and December 2020. These data originate in a study of vaccination effects on CD4 cells after COVID-19. Study conclusions and caveats: There was marked clonal contraction among infection- and vaccine-induced clones late after vaccination.

This chain joins TRBV5-1 and TRBJ2-2; 12 bases are a match to TRBD1. Source: CD4+ T cells from PBMCs cultured without peptide, taken before COVID-19 vaccination. This receptor was taken from a human donor who had a prior SARS-CoV-2 infection. The CDR3 sequence: CASRGQGAAGELFF. The CDR3 DNA sequence: TGCGCCAGCAGGGGACAGGGGGCAGCCGGGGAGCTGTTTTTT.